What follows is one T cell receptor (beta chain) and its context. As for time point: 2015-2016 season, pre-vaccination. Sorted cTfh were non-naive CD4+CXCR5+PD-1+, either ICOS+CD38+ or ICOS-CD38-. These data come from a study of follicular helper T cells after annual influenza vaccination. Trimming pared 4 bases from V and 1 base from J, leaving 9 bases between. Germline values: CDR1 SGHRS, CDR2 YFSETQ. The CDR3 runs 13 residues. Measured with immunoSEQ multiplex PCR; TCRdb has only the in-frame clones, and not every one. This sample has approximately 9,900 clones, with about 87% found just once. The sequence derives from an adult who received the influenza vaccine. Sequenced here: CXCR5+ CD38- circulating T follicular helper cells from blood, sampled on the day of influenza vaccination. The subset is: circulating Tfh, non-naive CD4+CXCR5+PD-1+ (ICOS+CD38+ or ICOS-CD38-). The V and J genes are TRBV5-1 and TRBJ2-7; D remains ambiguous. The chain's CDR3 is CASSIDKSYEQYF. The CDR3 coding sequence is TGCGCCAGCAGCATCGACAAGTCCTACGAGCAGTACTTC. Based on the CDR3 plus reference TRBV5-1 and TRBJ2-7, the full variable domain is KAGVTQTPRYLIKTRGQQVTLSCSPISGHRSVSWYQQTPGQGLQFLFEYFSETQRNKGNFPGRFSGRQFSNSRSEMNVSTLELGDSALYLCASSIDKSYEQYFGPGTRLTVT.